The 27 T cell receptor beta chains reported below all come from one sample, sequenced in a study of immune evolution from preneoplasia to lung adenocarcinoma. Sequencing was performed with immunoSEQ multiplex PCR; in TCRdb, only in-frame clones are kept and a portion is missing. Altogether tens of thousands of clones are present, around 79% being singletons, with the ten largest covering approximately 4.8%. The sample consisted of FFPE invasive lung adenocarcinoma tissue. The source of these receptors is a person in their sixties with lung adenocarcinoma.

This rearrangement joins TRBV7-6 to TRBJ1-4; D is ambiguous. Germline loops: CDR1 SGHVS, CDR2 FNYEAQ. V was trimmed by 5 bases and J by 1 base, leaving 8 bases between them. This CDR3 contains 14 residues. The CDR3 is CASSRAITNEKLFF. For the CDR3, the DNA is TGTGCCAGCAGCAGGGCCATAACTAATGAAAAACTGTTTTTT.

This chain links TRBV4-1 with TRBJ2-7; 10 bases fit TRBD2. With V trimmed by 2 bases and J by 4 bases, 2 bases remained unmatched. There are 14 residues in the CDR3. The germline CDR1 and CDR2 sequences are MGHRA and YSYEKL. The CDR3 DNA follows: TGCGCCAGCAGCCAACGAGCGGGAGGGTACGAGCAGTACTTC. As protein: CASSQRAGGYEQYF.

The chain is built from TRBV28 and TRBJ2-7; perhaps TRBD1 as D (6 bases). V lost 3 bases and J lost 0, with 9 bases in between. Germline-derived CDR1 and CDR2 are MDHEN and SYDVKM. The CDR3 is 14 amino acids. CDR3 sequence: CASSFDRNSYEQYF. The CDR3 DNA follows: TGTGCCAGCAGTTTCGACAGGAACTCCTACGAGCAGTACTTC.

The rearrangement uses TRBV15 and TRBJ2-3; 9 nucleotides agree with TRBD2. The V segment lost 1 base and the J segment 4 bases; nucleotides outside the gene matches: 6. The germline V gene encodes CDR1 LNHNV and CDR2 YYDKDF (reference sequence). The CDR3 spans 16 residues. The CDR3 reads CATSRAAGGPPDTQYF. CDR3 DNA sequence: TGTGCCACCAGCAGAGCGGCGGGAGGGCCCCCAGATACGCAGTATTTT.

In its sample, this clone was seen once. The chain has TRBV5-1 and TRBJ1-5; no reliable D call. The germline V gene encodes CDR1 SGHRS and CDR2 YFSETQ. The V gene lost 0 bases and the J gene lost 2 bases, with 9 bases spanning the gap. The CDR3 runs 15 residues. The CDR3: CASSLAGQGNQPQHF. In DNA, the CDR3 is TGCGCCAGCAGCTTGGCTGGCCAGGGCAATCAGCCCCAGCATTTT.

This rearrangement joins TRBV5-6 to TRBJ2-7; possibly TRBD1 for D (5 bases). CDR3 length: 12 residues. Germline CDR1 is SGHDT and CDR2 is YYEEEE. V lost 4 bases and J lost 6, with 11 bases in between. As DNA, the CDR3 is TGTGCCAGCAGCCTTGCAGGGCCCGAGCAGTACTTC. Its protein is CASSLAGPEQYF.

This clone was counted a few times. This rearrangement joins TRBV7-9 to TRBJ2-7, with unresolved D. Germline V CDR1 and CDR2: SEHNR, FQNEAQ (reference sequence). This CDR3 is 13 amino acids long. V dropped 1 base and J dropped 7 bases, with 11 bases sitting between them. CDR3 amino acids: CASSLVSSLEQYF. CDR3 DNA: TGTGCCAGCAGCTTAGTATCCAGTCTGGAGCAGTACTTC.

This clone turned up a few times. This sequence joins TRBV5-4 and TRBJ2-1; possibly TRBD2 for D (8 bases). The V and J ends lost 0 bases and 14 bases respectively, with 24 bases between them. Germline lookup yields CDR1 SGHNT and CDR2 YYREEE (reference sequence). The CDR3 loop spans 16 amino acids. DNA for the CDR3: TGTGCCAGCAGCTTGGAAGAAGGGACTAGGGGGCGGGAGGAGTTCTTC. It yields the protein CASSLEEGTRGREEFF.

This chain connects TRBV18 to TRBJ2-3; a weak D match, TRBD1 (7 bases). V lost 4 bases to trimming and J lost 4 bases, with 18 bases between them. The germline V gene has CDR1 KGHSH and CDR2 LQKENI. This CDR3 has 16 residues. CDR3 DNA sequence: TGTGCCAGCTCACTCAGGGGGGTGAAACCGTCAGATACGCAGTATTTT. Translating it yields CASSLRGVKPSDTQYF.

The chain combines TRBV28 with TRBJ2-7, with TRBD1 matching 8 bases. The trim removed 6 bases at V and 3 bases at J, leaving 28 bases unmatched. The CDR3 length is 21 residues. From germline, CDR1 is MDHEN and CDR2 SYDVKM. The CDR3 spells CASSTKKLRDRLGSGHYEQYF. CDR3 DNA sequence: TGTGCCAGCAGCACCAAGAAACTCCGGGACAGGTTAGGGTCAGGTCACTACGAGCAGTACTTC.

The chain recombines TRBV11-3 with TRBJ2-5, with 11 bases aligning to TRBD2. Germline loops: CDR1 SGHNT, CDR2 YENEEA. Losses at the gene ends were 5 bases for V and 5 bases for J; bases not matched to a gene: 7. The CDR3 has 15 residues. CDR3 bases: TGTGCCAGCAGCCCAGGGGCTAGCGGGAGGGAGACCCAGTACTTC. This sequence encodes CASSPGASGRETQYF.

This chain uses TRBV7-2 with TRBJ2-1; D may be TRBD2 (5 bases). Trimming pared 4 bases from V and 10 bases from J, leaving 8 bases between. CDR3 size: 11 residues. Germline V gene sequence: CDR1 SGHTA, CDR2 FQGNSA. CDR3 amino acids: CASSSGLEQFF. CDR3 sequence (DNA): TGTGCCAGCAGCTCCGGACTGGAGCAGTTCTTC. The full variable domain, completed using reference TRBV7-2 and TRBJ2-1, is GAGVSQSPSNKVTEKGKDVELRCDPISGHTALYWYRQSLGQGLEFLIYFQGNSAPDKSGLPSDRFSAERTGGSVSTLTIQRTQQEDSAVYLCASSSGLEQFFGPGTRLTVL.

The chain combines TRBV15 with TRBJ2-1; the match to TRBD2 covers 9 bases. V lost 3 bases to trimming and J lost 8 bases; unmatched junction nucleotides: 17. This CDR3 has 18 amino acids. Per the germline V gene, CDR1 is LNHNV and CDR2 is YYDKDF (reference sequence). CDR3 region: CATSSGVMREGRRDEQFF. CDR3 nucleotides: TGTGCCACCAGCAGCGGAGTGATGCGGGAGGGCCGAAGGGATGAGCAGTTCTTC.

This clone was detected only once. A junction end diverges from the germline sequence, so it may reflect a read error. V usage is TRBV18 and J usage is TRBJ2-1, with D uncertain. Germline V lookup: CDR1 KGHSH, CDR2 LQKENI. This CDR3 contains 15 residues. CDR3 in amino acids: CASSPRAANGNEQFF. The CDR3 coding sequence is TGTGCCAGCTCCCCACGAGCTGCAAACGGGAATGAGCAGTTCTTC. The whole variable domain, filled in from reference TRBV18 and TRBJ2-1, reads NAGVMQNPRHLVRRRGQEARLRCSPMKGHSHVYWYRQLPEEGLKFMVYLQKENIIDESGMPKERFSAEFPKEGPSILRIQQVVRGDSAAYFCASSPRAANGNEQFFGPGTRLTVL.

The chain links TRBV9 to TRBJ2-5, with D tentatively TRBD1 (5 bases). The germline CDR1 and CDR2 sequences are SGDLS and YYNGEE. CDR3 length: 12 amino acids. V was shortened by 4 bases and J by 1 base, with 5 bases between the two germline ends. The CDR3 here is CASSRGQETQYF. CDR3 sequence (DNA): TGTGCCAGCAGCAGGGGCCAAGAGACCCAGTACTTC. The whole variable domain, remainder taken from reference TRBV9 and TRBJ2-5, is DSGVTQTPKHLITATGQRVTLRCSPRSGDLSVYWYQQSLDQGLQFLIQYYNGEERAKGNILERFSAQQFPDLHSELNLSSLELGDSALYFCASSRGQETQYFGPGTRLLVL.

This chain's CDR3 is CASSFTGLNIQYF. The CDR3 DNA reads as TGTGCCAGCAGTTTCACGGGCCTTAACATTCAGTACTTC. V is TRBV28 and J is TRBJ2-4; no definite D call. Germline CDR1 reads MDHEN; CDR2 reads SYDVKM. Trimming pared 3 bases from V and 7 bases from J, leaving 10 bases between. The CDR3 is 13 amino acids.

This sequence joins TRBV7-2 and TRBJ2-5, with 9 nucleotides matching TRBD1. CDR1 is SGHTA, CDR2 FQGNSA, per germline. The CDR3 runs to 14 residues. V trimming: 1 base; J trimming: 10 bases; junction bases outside the gene matches: 7. The CDR3 spells CASSLGGTGKGQYF. The CDR3 DNA reads TGTGCCAGCAGCTTAGGCGGGACAGGGAAAGGCCAGTACTTC. Variable domain in full (rest from reference TRBV7-2 and TRBJ2-5): GAGVSQSPSNKVTEKGKDVELRCDPISGHTALYWYRQSLGQGLEFLIYFQGNSAPDKSGLPSDRFSAERTGGSVSTLTIQRTQQEDSAVYLCASSLGGTGKGQYFGPGTRLLVL.

This clone was detected a few times. This chain uses TRBV29-1 with TRBJ2-1, with 7 nucleotides matching TRBD1. The CDR3 contains 12 residues. V trimming: 6 bases; J trimming: 5 bases; junction bases outside the gene matches: 4. Germline V gives CDR1 SQVTM, CDR2 ANQGSEA. CDR3 DNA: TGCAGCGTCGCGACAGGGAACAATGAGCAGTTCTTC. Its protein product is CSVATGNNEQFF.

This clone was recorded once. V usage is TRBV18 and J usage is TRBJ1-3, with a weak D call TRBD1 (6 bases). This CDR3 comprises 15 residues. Germline-derived CDR1 and CDR2 are KGHSH and LQKENI. The V gene lost 0 bases and the J gene lost 3 bases, with 9 bases spanning the gap. The CDR3 bases are TGTGCCAGCTCACCACCCGGCAGGGGTGGAAACACCATATATTTT. It specifies CASSPPGRGGNTIYF.

This clone has only one observation. This rearrangement joins TRBV19 to TRBJ2-5; TRBD2 aligns across 13 bases. CDR3 length: 16 residues. Germline CDR1 reads LNHDA; CDR2 reads SQIVND (reference sequence). Trimming removed 4 bases from V and 2 bases from J; junction bases left unmatched: 4. The CDR3 sequence is CASSTWGLAGQETQYF. CDR3 bases: TGTGCCAGTAGTACCTGGGGACTAGCGGGACAAGAGACCCAGTACTTC.

The chain employs TRBV19 and TRBJ1-5; a possible D gene is TRBD1 (5 bases). Germline CDR1 is LNHDA and CDR2 is SQIVND (reference sequence). V gave up 3 bases and J gave up 6 bases, with 15 bases separating them. CDR3 length: 15 residues. The CDR3 reads CASSINPRGGQPQHF. The CDR3 DNA sequence: TGTGCCAGTAGTATTAACCCCCGCGGGGGTCAGCCCCAGCATTTT.

This rearrangement joins TRBV28 to TRBJ1-5, with 7 bases that match TRBD1. The CDR3 loop spans 13 amino acids. Germline CDR1 reads MDHEN; CDR2 reads SYDVKM. Unmatched junction bases numbered 8, after V lost 8 bases and J lost 7 bases. The CDR3 region is CASLDREGQPQHF. The CDR3 DNA reads as TGTGCCAGCCTCGACAGGGAGGGACAGCCCCAGCATTTT.

CDR3 sequence reads: CASTPGGMGVPGELFF. The CDR3 DNA is TGTGCCAGCACCCCTGGCGGGATGGGGGTTCCCGGGGAGCTGTTTTTT. V and J are TRBV27 and TRBJ2-2, with D possibly being TRBD2 (6 bases). The germline V gene encodes CDR1 MNHEY and CDR2 SMNVEV (reference sequence). V lost 7 bases, J lost 6 bases, and 21 bases lay in between. This CDR3 contains 16 residues.

V and J are TRBV18 and TRBJ2-3, with D possibly being TRBD2 (6 bases). Between the trimmed V and J ends, which lost 0 bases and 0 bases, there was a span of 13 bases. The CDR3 loop spans 17 amino acids. The germline V gene encodes CDR1 KGHSH and CDR2 LQKENI. CDR3 in DNA: TGTGCCAGCTCACCACCGGGGGGTTATACTAGCACAGATACGCAGTATTTT. It encodes CASSPPGGYTSTDTQYF.

The chain uses TRBV12-5 and TRBJ1-2, with a weak D call TRBD1 (6 bases). CDR3 length: 17 residues. Trimming removed 1 base from V and 3 bases from J, with 18 bases in between. CDR1 and CDR2 from the germline V gene are LGHNT and FRNRAP. The CDR3 nucleotides are TGTGCTAGTGGTTTGGGGGGGACATGGGCGAAAGACTATGGCTACACCTTC. This translates into CASGLGGTWAKDYGYTF. The whole variable domain, remainder taken from reference TRBV12-5 and TRBJ1-2, is DARVTQTPRHKVTEMGQEVTMRCQPILGHNTVFWYRQTMMQGLELLAYFRNRAPLDDSGMPKDRFSAEMPDATLATLKIQPSEPRDSAVYFCASGLGGTWAKDYGYTFGSGTRLTVV.

This clone was observed a single time. The chain carries TRBV11-1 and TRBJ2-5, with unresolved D. Germline V lookup: CDR1 SGHAT, CDR2 FQDESV (reference sequence). The germline V and J ends were trimmed by 5 bases and 1 base, with 11 bases remaining between them. This CDR3 has 14 amino acids. The CDR3 loop is CASSQTGFQETQYF. CDR3 sequence (DNA): TGTGCCAGCAGCCAGACGGGTTTCCAAGAGACCCAGTACTTC.

This chain joins TRBV30 and TRBJ1-5; D possibly corresponds to TRBD1 (6 bases). Germline V gene sequence: CDR1 GTSNPN, CDR2 SVGIG (reference sequence). V lost 2 bases and J 7 bases, leaving 18 bases between the germline ends. The CDR3 consists of 15 residues. The CDR3 DNA reads TGTGCCTGGAGTACTCTGACAGGTGGCGGACAGCCCCAGCATTTT. It translates to CAWSTLTGGGQPQHF.